This T cell receptor beta chain came from a study of Ad26.COV2.S vaccination and SARS-CoV-2 variants. Study observations and caveats: Spike-specific TCR breadth was greater after Ad26.COV2.S than placebo. Total responses of T cells may have been underestimated by the analyses of TCR breadth and depth. Spike-specific CD8+ and CD4+ T cell responses reportedly showed substantial breadth after vaccination. Those who received vaccine or placebo ended up with similar non-spike TCR breadth.

Points on this clone: Its target is unknown.

The V end was cut by 1 base, the J end by 1 base, with 4 bases between. CDR1 is SGHVS, CDR2 FQNEAQ, per germline. The CDR3 runs 14 residues. The assay was immunoSEQ multiplex PCR, and TCRdb's table has in-frame clones only and misses some. The sample carries more than 120,000 clones, roughly 88% recorded once. Sequencing used peripheral blood, obtained after recovery from COVID-19. The chain combines TRBV7-8 with TRBJ2-2; D is unresolved. This TCR was recovered from a human donor who had recovered from COVID-19. The CDR3 reads CASSLGRNTGELFF. The CDR3 DNA reads as TGTGCCAGCAGCTTAGGGAGGAACACCGGGGAGCTGTTTTTT.